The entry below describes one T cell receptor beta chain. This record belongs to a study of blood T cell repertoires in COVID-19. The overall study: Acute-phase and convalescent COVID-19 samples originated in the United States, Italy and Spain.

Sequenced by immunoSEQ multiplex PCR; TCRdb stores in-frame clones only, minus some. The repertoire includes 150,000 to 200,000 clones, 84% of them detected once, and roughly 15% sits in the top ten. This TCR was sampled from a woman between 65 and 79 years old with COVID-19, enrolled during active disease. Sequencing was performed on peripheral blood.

The chain's CDR3 is CASSFLQGQGSYEQYF. The CDR3 nucleotides read TGTGCCAGCAGTTTTCTCCAAGGACAGGGCTCCTACGAGCAGTACTTC. This sequence joins TRBV28 and TRBJ2-7, with 8 nucleotides matching TRBD1. The V gene end was trimmed by 3 bases and the J gene end by 0 bases; junction bases not matched to a gene: 7. The CDR3 loop spans 16 amino acids. Germline CDR1 MDHEN, CDR2 SYDVKM.